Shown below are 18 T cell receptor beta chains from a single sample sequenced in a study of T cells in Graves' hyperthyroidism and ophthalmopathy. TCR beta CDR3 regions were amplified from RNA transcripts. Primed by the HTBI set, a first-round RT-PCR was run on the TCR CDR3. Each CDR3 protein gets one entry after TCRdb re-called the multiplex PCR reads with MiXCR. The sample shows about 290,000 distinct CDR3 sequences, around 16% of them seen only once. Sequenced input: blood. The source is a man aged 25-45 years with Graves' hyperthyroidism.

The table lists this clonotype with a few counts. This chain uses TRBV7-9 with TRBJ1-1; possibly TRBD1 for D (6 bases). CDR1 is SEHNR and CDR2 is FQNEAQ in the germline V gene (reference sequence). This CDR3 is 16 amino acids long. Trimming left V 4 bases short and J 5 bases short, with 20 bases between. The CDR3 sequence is CASSSSQGRRKTEAFF. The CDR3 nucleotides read TGTGCCAGCAGCTCCTCTCAGGGGCGGAGGAAAACTGAAGCTTTCTTT. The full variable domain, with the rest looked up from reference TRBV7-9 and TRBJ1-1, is DTGVSQNPRHKITKRGQNVTFRCDPISEHNRLYWYRQTLGQGPEFLTYFQNEAQLEKSRLLSDRFSAERPKGSFSTLEIQRTEQGDSAMYLCASSSSQGRRKTEAFFGQGTRLTVV.

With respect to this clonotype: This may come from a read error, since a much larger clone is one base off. The CDR3 sequence is CSAKVEVGTEAFF. The CDR3 nucleotides are TGCAGTGCTAAGGTCGAGGTGGGCACTGAAGCTTTCTTT. The J gene is TRBJ1-1, the V gene TRBV20-1; D not certain. CDR3 size: 13 residues. The V end was cut by 4 bases, the J end by 4 bases, with 13 bases between. Per the germline V gene, CDR1 is DFQATT and CDR2 is SNEGSKA (reference sequence).

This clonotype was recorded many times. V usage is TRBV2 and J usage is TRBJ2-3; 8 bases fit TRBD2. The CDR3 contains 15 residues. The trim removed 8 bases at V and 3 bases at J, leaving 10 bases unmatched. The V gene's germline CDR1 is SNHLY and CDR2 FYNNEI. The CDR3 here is CASDERELTTDTQYF. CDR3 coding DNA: TGTGCCAGCGACGAGCGGGAGCTTACGACAGATACGCAGTATTTT.

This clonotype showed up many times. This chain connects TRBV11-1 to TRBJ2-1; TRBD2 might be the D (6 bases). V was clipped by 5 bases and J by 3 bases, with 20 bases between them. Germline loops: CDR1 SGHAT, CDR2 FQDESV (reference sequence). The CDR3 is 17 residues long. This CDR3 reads CASSQLAGTGLYNEQFF. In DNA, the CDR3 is TGTGCCAGCAGCCAATTGGCGGGGACTGGCCTCTACAATGAGCAGTTCTTC.

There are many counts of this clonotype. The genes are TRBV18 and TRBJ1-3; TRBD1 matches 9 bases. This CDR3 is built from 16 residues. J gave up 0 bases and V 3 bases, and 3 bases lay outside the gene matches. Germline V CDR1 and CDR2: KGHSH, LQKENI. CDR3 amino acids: CASSPGQGSSGNTIYF. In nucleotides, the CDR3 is TGTGCCAGCTCACCTGGACAGGGGAGCTCTGGAAACACCATATATTTT.

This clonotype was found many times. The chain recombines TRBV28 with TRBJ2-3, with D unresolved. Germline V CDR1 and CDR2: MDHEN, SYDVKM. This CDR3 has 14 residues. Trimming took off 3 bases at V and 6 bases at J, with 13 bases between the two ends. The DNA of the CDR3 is TGTGCCAGCAGTTTGAAGCCGCTCGGGGATACGCAGTATTTT. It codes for CASSLKPLGDTQYF.

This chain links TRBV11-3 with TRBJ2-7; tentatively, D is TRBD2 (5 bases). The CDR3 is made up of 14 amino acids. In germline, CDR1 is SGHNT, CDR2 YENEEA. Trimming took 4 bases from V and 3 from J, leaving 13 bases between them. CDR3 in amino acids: CASSSNTRVYEQYF. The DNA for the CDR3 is TGTGCCAGCAGCTCAAATACTAGGGTCTACGAGCAGTACTTC.

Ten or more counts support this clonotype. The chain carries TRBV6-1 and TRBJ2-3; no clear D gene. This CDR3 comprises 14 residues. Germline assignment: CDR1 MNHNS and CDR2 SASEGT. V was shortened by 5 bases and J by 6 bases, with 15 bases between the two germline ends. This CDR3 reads CASSSRTLGDTQYF. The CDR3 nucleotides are TGTGCCAGCAGTAGCAGAACGCTCGGGGATACGCAGTATTTT.

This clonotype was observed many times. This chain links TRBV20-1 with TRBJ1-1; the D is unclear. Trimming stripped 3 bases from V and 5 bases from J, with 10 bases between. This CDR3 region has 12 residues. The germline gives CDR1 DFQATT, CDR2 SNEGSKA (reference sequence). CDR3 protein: CSARPFVTEAFF. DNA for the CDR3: TGCAGTGCTAGGCCGTTTGTGACTGAAGCTTTCTTT.

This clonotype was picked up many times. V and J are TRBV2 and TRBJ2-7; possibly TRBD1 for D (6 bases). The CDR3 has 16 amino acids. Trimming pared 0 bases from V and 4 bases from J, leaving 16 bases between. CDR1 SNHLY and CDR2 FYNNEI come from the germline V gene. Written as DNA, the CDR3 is TGTGCCAGCAGTGAAGCAGGGGGAGACTGGGTTTACGAGCAGTACTTC. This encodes CASSEAGGDWVYEQYF.

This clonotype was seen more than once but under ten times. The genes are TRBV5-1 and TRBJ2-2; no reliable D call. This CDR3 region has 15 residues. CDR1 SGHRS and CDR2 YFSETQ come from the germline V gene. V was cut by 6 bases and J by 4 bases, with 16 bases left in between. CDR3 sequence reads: CASTPTPVGTGELFF. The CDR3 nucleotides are TGCGCCAGCACCCCGACGCCGGTGGGCACCGGGGAGCTGTTTTTT.

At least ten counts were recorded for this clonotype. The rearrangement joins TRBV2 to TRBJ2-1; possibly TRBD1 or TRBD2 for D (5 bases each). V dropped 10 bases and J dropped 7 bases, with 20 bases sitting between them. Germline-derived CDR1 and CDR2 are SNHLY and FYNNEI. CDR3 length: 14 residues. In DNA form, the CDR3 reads TGTGCCATCGCCTTCGGGACGCTCGGGAATGAGCAGTTCTTC. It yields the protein CAIAFGTLGNEQFF.

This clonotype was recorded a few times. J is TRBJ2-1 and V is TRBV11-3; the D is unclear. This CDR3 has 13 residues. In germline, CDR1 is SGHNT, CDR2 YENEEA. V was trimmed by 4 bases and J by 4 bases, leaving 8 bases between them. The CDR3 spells CASSSRIYNEQFF. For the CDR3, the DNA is TGTGCCAGCAGCTCCCGAATATACAATGAGCAGTTCTTC.

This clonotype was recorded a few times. The CDR3 loop is CASSETGFSTDTQYF. CDR3 sequence (DNA): TGTGCCAGCAGCGAAACAGGGTTTAGCACAGATACGCAGTATTTT. V and J are TRBV7-9 and TRBJ2-3; possible D gene TRBD1, 6 bases. The ends were cut back, 5 bases at V and 0 bases at J, with 12 bases in the middle. CDR3 size: 15 residues. Germline CDR1 SEHNR, CDR2 FQNEAQ (reference sequence).

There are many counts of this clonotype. CDR3 DNA: TGTGCCAGCAGCTCAGGATCCTCTAGCAATCAGCCCCAGCATTTT. It is translated as CASSSGSSSNQPQHF. The genes are TRBV7-9 and TRBJ1-5; D not certain. This CDR3 comprises 15 residues. Germline CDR1 reads SEHNR; CDR2 reads FQNEAQ (reference sequence). Trimming removed 4 bases from V and 0 bases from J, with 10 bases in between.

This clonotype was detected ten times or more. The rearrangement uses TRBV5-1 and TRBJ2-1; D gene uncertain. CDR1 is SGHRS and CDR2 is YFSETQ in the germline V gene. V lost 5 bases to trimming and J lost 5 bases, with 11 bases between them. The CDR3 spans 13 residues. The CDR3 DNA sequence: TGCGCCAGCAGATCCGACCCTGACAATGAGCAGTTCTTC. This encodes CASRSDPDNEQFF.

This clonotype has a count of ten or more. CDR3 region: CASSWAGAYEQYF. In DNA, the CDR3 is TGTGCCAGCAGCTGGGCAGGGGCCTACGAGCAGTACTTC. This chain joins TRBV11-1 and TRBJ2-7; tentatively, D is TRBD1 (6 bases). CDR3 size: 13 residues. V was trimmed by 4 bases and J by 2 bases, leaving 9 bases between them. CDR1 is SGHAT, CDR2 FQDESV, per germline (reference sequence).

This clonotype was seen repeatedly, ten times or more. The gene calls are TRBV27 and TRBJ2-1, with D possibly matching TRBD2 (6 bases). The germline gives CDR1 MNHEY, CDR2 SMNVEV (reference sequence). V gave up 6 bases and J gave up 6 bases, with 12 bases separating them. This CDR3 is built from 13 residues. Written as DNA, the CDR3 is TGTGCCAGCAGGTCAAATAGCGGCAATGAGCAGTTCTTC. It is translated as CASRSNSGNEQFF.